This T cell receptor (beta chain) comes out of a study of human T cells and chemical hapten exposure. Study-wide results and limits: There were significantly more large CDR3 similarity clusters among expanded TCRs than among controls.

TCRdb reprocessed the RACE reads with MiXCR, giving one entry per CDR3 protein. The table records about 39,000 distinct CDR3 sequences, 10% to 15% of them present only once. Trimming removed 7 bases from V and 2 bases from J, with 15 bases in between. The V gene's germline CDR1 is SGHTA and CDR2 FQGNSA. CDR3 length: 14 amino acids. This clonotype was recorded at least ten times. Its antigen is unknown. Sample time point: patch test 3, about 24 weeks after DPC sensitization. Treatment in this sample: therapeutic diphenylcyclopropenone sensitization with weekly scalp DPC. Total RNA was isolated from whole blood that had not been fractionated.

Sequencing was performed on whole blood, taken in connection with sensitization to the hapten diphenylcyclopropenone (DPC). This chain links TRBV7-2 with TRBJ2-7; D is possibly TRBD1 or TRBD2 (5 bases each). This TCR came from a woman aged 40-49 years with alopecia areata. Some clones in this sample may be carry-over from other donors' samples. The CDR3, as DNA: TGTGCCAGCATCCCCGGGGCCGGAGCCTACGAGCAGTACTTC. Its translation is CASIPGAGAYEQYF.